The rows below give T cell receptor beta chains drawn from one sample of a study of immune heterogeneity within non-small cell lung tumors. MiXCR, run by TCRdb on the multiplex PCR reads, gives a single entry per CDR3 protein. The sample holds 20,000 to 25,000 distinct CDR3 sequences, approximately 30% seen once. The sequenced sample consisted of lung tumor tissue. The receptors come from a man aged 40-55 years with non-small cell lung cancer. Each CDR3 is given with its conserved first and last residue. Each record gives: clone size, V gene, J gene, D gene, CDR3 DNA, CDR3 protein. The D gene is left open where the match is weak. Size is omitted from some rows. Given values are once, few, many or a class for expanded clones.

many	TRBV11-2	TRBJ1-2	NA	TGTGCCAGCAGCTTTAGTAATGGCTACACCTTC	CASSFSNGYTF
NA	TRBV5-1	TRBJ2-5	NA	TGCGCCAGCAGCTGGCAAGAGACCCAGTACTTC	CASSWQETQYF
few	TRBV11-3	TRBJ2-3	NA	TGTGCCAGCAGCTACTCCGGGACTCGGGCCCGGGCGCAGTATTTT	CASSYSGTRARAQYF
many	TRBV19	TRBJ1-5	NA	TGTGCCAGTAATGAAGGAGACAGTCATCAGCCCCAGCATTTT	CASNEGDSHQPQHF
many	TRBV5-1	TRBJ2-1	TRBD2	TGCGCCAGCACCCCCTCGGGCGGGAGCTACAATGAGCAGTTCTTC	CASTPSGGSYNEQFF
NA	TRBV5-1	TRBJ2-7	NA	TGCGCCAGCAGCTTGTACAGGTGTATCGACGAGCAGTACTTC	CASSLYRCIDEQYF
few	TRBV16	TRBJ2-5	NA	TGTGCCAGCAGCCAACCCGGCCACCAAGAGACCCAGTACTTC	CASSQPGHQETQYF
NA	TRBV6-2/TRBV6-3	TRBJ2-1	NA	TGTGCCAGCAATCGAGGGGGCTCCTACAATGAGCAGTTCTTC	CASNRGGSYNEQFF
NA	TRBV5-1	TRBJ1-4	NA	TGCGCCAGCAGCCAGGACAGCCCGAATGAAAAACTGTTTTTT	CASSQDSPNEKLFF
NA	TRBV4-3	TRBJ2-1	NA	TGCGCCAGCAGCCAAGATTGGGTTAGTTATGAGCAGTTCTTC	CASSQDWVSYEQFF
NA	TRBV11-3	TRBJ2-3	NA	TGTGCCAGCAGATTCGGGAGCACAGATACGCAGTATTTT	CASRFGSTDTQYF
medium-sized	TRBV6-1	TRBJ2-3	NA	TGTGCCAGCAGTGAGGCCGCCTACACCAGCACAGATACGCAGTATTTT	CASSEAAYTSTDTQYF
few	TRBV7-9	TRBJ1-1	NA	TGTGCCAGCATCGGGACCGGGGGCCCTGAAGCTTTCTTT	CASIGTGGPEAFF
NA	TRBV7-2	TRBJ2-3	NA	TGTGCCAGCAGCTTAGGGGGGGTTCAGGATACGCAGTATTTT	CASSLGGVQDTQYF
NA	TRBV27	TRBJ2-3	TRBD1	TGTGCCAGCAGAGGACAGGGGCCAGATACGCAGTATTTT	CASRGQGPDTQYF
many	TRBV6-1	TRBJ1-2	TRBD1	TGTGCCAGCAGTTATTTGGGACAGGGTAGGGGATCCTATGGCTACACCTTC	CASSYLGQGRGSYGYTF
medium-sized	TRBV4-2	TRBJ1-2	NA	TGTGCCAGCAGCCAAGGGCAGGGCGGCTATGGCTACACCTTC	CASSQGQGGYGYTF
medium-sized	TRBV20-1	TRBJ2-7	NA	TGCAGTGCGGGCTCCCCCCAGGGTCTCTCCTACGAGCAGTACTTC	CSAGSPQGLSYEQYF
once	TRBV2	TRBJ2-2	NA	TGTGCCAGCAAACGGGACGGGAACACCGGGGATCTGTTTTTT	CASKRDGNTGDLFF
NA	TRBV4-1	TRBJ2-1	NA	TGCGCCAGCAGCCTCAGCTCCTACAATGAGCAGTTCTTC	CASSLSSYNEQFF
few	TRBV7-3	TRBJ1-3	NA	TGTGCCAGCAGCTTCTCTGGAAACACCATATATTTT	CASSFSGNTIYF
NA	TRBV7-8	TRBJ1-5	TRBD1	TGTGCCAGCAGCTTATCAGGGGGCGGACAGCCCCAGCATTTT	CASSLSGGGQPQHF
few	TRBV20-1	TRBJ2-2	TRBD1	TGCAGTGCTACGAACCGGGACAGTTACACCGGGGAGCTGTTTTTT	CSATNRDSYTGELFF
NA	TRBV7-8	TRBJ2-1	NA	TGTGCCAGCAGCTTAGCGCCAGTGGGTGAGCAGTTCTTC	CASSLAPVGEQFF
NA	TRBV6-2/TRBV6-3	TRBJ2-1	NA	TGTGCCAGCAGGGTCACAGCGTCGGGCAAGGGGCAGTTCTTC	CASRVTASGKGQFF
medium-sized	TRBV6-1	TRBJ2-7	NA	TGTGCCAGCAGTCCGTGGCAGGCCTACGAGCAGTACTTC	CASSPWQAYEQYF
medium-sized	TRBV6-1	TRBJ2-3	TRBD1	TGTGCCAGCAGTGAGAGGGCCCGGACAGGGGCAGATACGCAGTATTTT	CASSERARTGADTQYF
many	TRBV27	TRBJ2-1	TRBD1	TGTGCCAGCAGTTTGCGGACAGGGGATAGAAATGAGCAGTTCTTC	CASSLRTGDRNEQFF